The 7 T cell receptor beta chains listed next were all sequenced from one sample in a study of metastatic and nonmetastatic thyroid tumors. Each patient went into thyroid surgery without having received any treatment. TCRdb redid the clone calls on the PCR reads using MiXCR. Here the sample spans 43,000 or so clones, around a quarter being singletons. The source material was blood. The source is a male donor with papillary thyroid cancer or a benign thyroid nodule (not recorded which). Some clones in this sample may be carry-over from other donors' samples.

This clone was detected ten times or more. Other DNA sequences in this specimen translate into the identical CDR3. The chain has TRBV5-5 and TRBJ1-3; D unclear. V gave up 4 bases and J gave up 2 bases, with 10 bases separating them. The CDR3 covers 14 residues. The V gene's germline CDR1 is SGHKS and CDR2 YYEKEE (reference sequence). The CDR3 DNA reads as TGTGCCAGCAGCCCGGCCGGGACTGGAAACACCATATATTTT. Encoded protein: CASSPAGTGNTIYF.

Ten or more counts support this clone. The chain links TRBV6-1 to TRBJ2-1, with D perhaps TRBD2 (5 bases). V dropped 6 bases and J dropped 6 bases, with 12 bases sitting between them. The CDR3 contains 13 residues. Germline V gene data show CDR1 as MNHNS and CDR2 as SASEGT. The CDR3 loop reads CASRRVGSNEQFF. For the CDR3, the DNA is TGTGCCAGCAGGAGGGTGGGGAGCAATGAGCAGTTCTTC.

This clone has more than one count but fewer than ten. Sequence at one end of the junction differs from germline and may be a read error. The chain recombines TRBV6-9 with TRBJ1-4, with D possibly TRBD1 on 5 matching bases. Germline CDR1 MNHGY, CDR2 SVAAGI. The CDR3 loop spans 12 amino acids. This chain's CDR3 is CASSYDGDRWVF. As DNA, the CDR3 is TGTGCCAGCAGTTATGATGGGGACCGGTGGGTTTTT.

Turning to this clone: Sequence at one end of the junction differs from germline and may be a read error. The chain recombines TRBV6-6 with TRBJ2-2, with TRBD2 as a possible D gene (5 bases). The CDR3 covers 15 residues. Germline lookup yields CDR1 MNHNY and CDR2 SVGAGI (reference sequence). CDR3 loop: CASIYSWTNTGELFF. The CDR3 bases are TGTGCCAGCATTTACTCTTGGACGAACACCGGGGAGCTTTTTTTT.

This clone was observed at least ten times. V is TRBV19 and J is TRBJ2-7; 8 positions agree with TRBD1. Trimming removed 1 base from V and 1 base from J; junction bases left unmatched: 6. Germline assignment: CDR1 LNHDA and CDR2 SQIVND (reference sequence). This CDR3 is 16 amino acids long. The CDR3 sequence: CASSIAGTGISYEQYF. The CDR3 nucleotides read TGTGCCAGTAGTATAGCGGGGACAGGTATATCCTACGAGCAGTACTTC.

About this clone itself: At the DNA level, this CDR3 is encoded by other sequences in the same sample as well. J is TRBJ2-2 and V is TRBV20-1; tentatively, D is TRBD2 (7 bases). The CDR3 consists of 15 residues. Germline values: CDR1 DFQATT, CDR2 SNEGSKA (reference sequence). Trimming pared 3 bases from V and 5 bases from J, leaving 16 bases between. In DNA form, the CDR3 reads TGCAGTGCTAGGGCTAGCGGAGGGGGGACCGGGGAGCTGTTTTTT. This translates into CSARASGGGTGELFF.

This clone appeared many times. This rearrangement joins TRBV7-9 to TRBJ2-7; 7 nucleotides align to TRBD1. Germline values: CDR1 SEHNR, CDR2 FQNEAQ (reference sequence). The CDR3 is 15 residues long. The V gene end was trimmed by 5 bases and the J gene end by 0 bases; junction bases not matched to a gene: 7. The CDR3 DNA follows: TGTGCCAGCAGCCCACAGGGGTCCAGCTCCTACGAGCAGTACTTC. Amino acids: CASSPQGSSSYEQYF.